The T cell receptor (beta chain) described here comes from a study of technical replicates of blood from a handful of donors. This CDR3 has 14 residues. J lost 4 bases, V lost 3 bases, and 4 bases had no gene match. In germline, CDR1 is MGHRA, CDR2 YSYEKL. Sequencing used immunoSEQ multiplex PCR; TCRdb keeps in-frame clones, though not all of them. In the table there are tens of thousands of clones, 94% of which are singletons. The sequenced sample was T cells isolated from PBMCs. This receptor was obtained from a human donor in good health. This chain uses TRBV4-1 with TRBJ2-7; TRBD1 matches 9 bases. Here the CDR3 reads CASSHPGQGYEQYF. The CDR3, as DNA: TGCGCCAGCAGCCACCCGGGACAGGGTTACGAGCAGTACTTC.